This entry features one T cell receptor (beta chain) sequence. This sample is part of a study of blood T cells in healthy people across ages. This CDR3 has 15 amino acids. In germline, CDR1 is DFQATT, CDR2 SNEGSKA (reference sequence). The ends lost 0 bases at V and 6 bases at J; junction bases unmatched: 6. With a J-beta primer mix and a sample-barcoded 5' primer, a second PCR ran roughly 6 to 11 cycles. All samples yielded 3 million or more CDR3-containing paired-end reads. TCRdb independently ran MiXCR on the 5' RACE reads; one entry per CDR3 protein. The sample carries more than 1 million distinct CDR3 sequences, 35% to 55% recorded once.

The chain uses TRBV20-1 and TRBJ2-4, with 9 bases that match TRBD2. The material sequenced was blood. This TCR came from a woman between 55 and 75 years old in good health. CDR3 loop: CSARDGRGGANIQYF. Here the CDR3 DNA reads TGCAGTGCTAGAGACGGGCGGGGGGGCGCAAACATTCAGTACTTC.